This T cell receptor beta chain was retrieved from a study of cytomegalovirus exposure and HLA in healthy donors. Notes on the study in general: About 87% or about 30% of the time was how often most TCR beta V segments were productive, according to an earlier analysis. V- and J-gene trimming in TCR beta was tied to a missense DCLRE1C variant by an analysis performed later.

Per the germline V gene, CDR1 is SEHNR and CDR2 is FQNEAQ (reference sequence). After removal of 5 bases from V and 3 bases from J, the junction contained 8 bases not matched to a gene. This CDR3 region has 15 residues. On this clone: Its antigen is still unknown.

The PCR was carried out with 60 Vbeta primers and 13 Jbeta primers. Profiled with immunoSEQ multiplex PCR; TCRdb holds only in-frame clones, not every one. Here the sample spans about 120,000 clones, 77% being singletons. At sampling all donors were nominally healthy, likely with unrecorded immune exposures. The receptor was derived from a man aged 40-50 years in good health and CMV-seropositive. The rearrangement uses TRBV7-9 and TRBJ2-7; 9 bases align to TRBD1. Sequenced material: PBMCs. The CDR3 region is CASSKGQGPLYEQYF. The CDR3 region has the DNA TGTGCCAGCAGCAAGGGACAGGGCCCTCTCTACGAGCAGTACTTC.